These T cell receptor beta chains were read from a single sample in a study of blood T cells in healthy people across ages. TCRdb processed the 5' RACE reads anew with MiXCR; each CDR3 protein has one entry. The sample carries roughly 1,700,000 distinct CDR3 sequences, under 30% recorded once. The sequenced material came from blood. These receptors came from a woman in her thirties in good health. Each CDR3 is given with its conserved first and last residue. The D gene is left open where the match is weak. Expanded clones are given a class, and other clones once, few, many or no size at all.

clone_size: few; v_call: TRBV7-8; j_call: TRBJ1-6; d_call: .; cdr3_nt: TGTGCCAGCAGCTCCCGAGCGGGAATGAACAATTCACCCCTCCACTTT; cdr3_aa: CASSSRAGMNNSPLHF
clone_size: once; v_call: TRBV20-1; j_call: TRBJ1-4; d_call: .; cdr3_nt: TGCAGTGCTCGGCCCACGGGGGATTTCCGTGAAAAACTGTTTTTT; cdr3_aa: CSARPTGDFREKLFF
clone_size: once; v_call: TRBV6-2/TRBV6-3; j_call: TRBJ2-1; d_call: .; cdr3_nt: TGTGCCAGCAGTTACGGGACACCAGACTACGAGCAGTTCTTC; cdr3_aa: CASSYGTPDYEQFF
clone_size: few; v_call: TRBV7-9; j_call: TRBJ2-2; d_call: .; cdr3_nt: TGTGCCAGCAGCGCCAACACTAGGGCCGGGGAGCTGTTTTTT; cdr3_aa: CASSANTRAGELFF
clone_size: many; v_call: TRBV7-2; j_call: TRBJ2-7; d_call: TRBD2; cdr3_nt: TGTGCCAGCAGCATCAGCGGGGGACCCTACGAGCAGTACTTC; cdr3_aa: CASSISGGPYEQYF
clone_size: .; v_call: TRBV27; j_call: TRBJ2-1; d_call: .; cdr3_nt: TGTGCCAGCAGTGAACAAGACACCCCTGACTACAATGAGCGGTTCTTC; cdr3_aa: CASSEQDTPDYNERFF
clone_size: few; v_call: TRBV5-1; j_call: TRBJ2-5; d_call: .; cdr3_nt: TGCGCCAGCAGCTTCCTAGCCCGGGACAACTTAGAGACCCAGTACTTC; cdr3_aa: CASSFLARDNLETQYF
clone_size: few; v_call: TRBV4-1; j_call: TRBJ2-5; d_call: .; cdr3_nt: TGCGCCAGCAGCCCGCGGAGGGCGGCTGAGACCCAGTACTTC; cdr3_aa: CASSPRRAAETQYF
clone_size: many; v_call: TRBV5-1; j_call: TRBJ2-7; d_call: .; cdr3_nt: TGCGCCAGCAGCATAAGGACAGCAGGACACGAGCAGTACTTC; cdr3_aa: CASSIRTAGHEQYF
clone_size: .; v_call: TRBV5-1; j_call: TRBJ2-1; d_call: TRBD1; cdr3_nt: TGCACCAGCGGCTCCGGGACAGGGAACTACAATGAGCAGTTCTTC; cdr3_aa: CTSGSGTGNYNEQFF
clone_size: .; v_call: TRBV20-1; j_call: TRBJ2-3; d_call: TRBD2; cdr3_nt: TGCAGTGCTAGACGTCTGGGTGGTAGCGGGGGGGCCCGGACAGATACGCAGTATTTT; cdr3_aa: CSARRLGGSGGARTDTQYF
clone_size: .; v_call: TRBV18; j_call: TRBJ2-7; d_call: .; cdr3_nt: TGTGCCAGCTCACCTTCCCCAACCTACGAGCAGTACTTC; cdr3_aa: CASSPSPTYEQYF
clone_size: .; v_call: TRBV5-1; j_call: TRBJ2-1; d_call: TRBD2; cdr3_nt: TGCGCCAGCAGTTTTACGACTAGCGGGGGACTCAATGAGCAGTTCTTC; cdr3_aa: CASSFTTSGGLNEQFF
clone_size: few; v_call: TRBV9; j_call: TRBJ1-1; d_call: TRBD1; cdr3_nt: TGTGCCAGCAGCGCTAAACGTGGGACAGTGAACACTGAAGCTTTCTTT; cdr3_aa: CASSAKRGTVNTEAFF
clone_size: few; v_call: TRBV5-1; j_call: TRBJ2-3; d_call: .; cdr3_nt: TGCGCCAGCTGGCTACAGGGTAAAGGCACAGATACGCAGTATTTT; cdr3_aa: CASWLQGKGTDTQYF
clone_size: .; v_call: TRBV2; j_call: TRBJ2-1; d_call: TRBD2; cdr3_nt: TGTGCCAGCAGCGCCCGGACTAGCCGCTCCTACAATGAGCAGTTCTTC; cdr3_aa: CASSARTSRSYNEQFF
clone_size: few; v_call: TRBV5-5; j_call: TRBJ1-6; d_call: .; cdr3_nt: TGTGCCAGCAGCTTGGAGGGCCCACCCCTCCACTTT; cdr3_aa: CASSLEGPPLHF
clone_size: .; v_call: TRBV5-5; j_call: TRBJ2-5; d_call: .; cdr3_nt: TGTGCCAGCAGGTTGCCGGAAGAGACCCAGTACTTC; cdr3_aa: CASRLPEETQYF
clone_size: many; v_call: TRBV7-9; j_call: TRBJ2-5; d_call: .; cdr3_nt: TGTGCCAGCAGCCAGACTGGGAATGTGACCCAGTACTTC; cdr3_aa: CASSQTGNVTQYF
clone_size: many; v_call: TRBV7-6; j_call: TRBJ1-6; d_call: .; cdr3_nt: TGTGCCAGCAGTCCGGGGCAGGAGGATTCACCCCTCCACTTT; cdr3_aa: CASSPGQEDSPLHF
clone_size: many; v_call: TRBV27; j_call: TRBJ1-2; d_call: .; cdr3_nt: TGTGCCAGCAGGGACTACTATGGCTACACCTTC; cdr3_aa: CASRDYYGYTF
clone_size: .; v_call: TRBV6-5; j_call: TRBJ1-2; d_call: .; cdr3_nt: TGTGCCAGCGGTTCATCAGGGTATCTCTATGGCTACACCTTC; cdr3_aa: CASGSSGYLYGYTF
clone_size: few; v_call: TRBV12-5; j_call: TRBJ2-3; d_call: .; cdr3_nt: TGTGCTGGTGGTTTGGGTCACAGCGTCAGTGCAGATACGCAGTATTTT; cdr3_aa: CAGGLGHSVSADTQYF
clone_size: once; v_call: TRBV7-2; j_call: TRBJ1-1; d_call: TRBD1; cdr3_nt: TGTGCCAGCAGCTTAGTACCGTACAGGGGAGGGACTGAAGCTTTCTTT; cdr3_aa: CASSLVPYRGGTEAFF
clone_size: few; v_call: TRBV11-1; j_call: TRBJ1-1; d_call: .; cdr3_nt: TGTGCCAACAGCCCTCGACGGACTGAAGCTTTCTTT; cdr3_aa: CANSPRRTEAFF
clone_size: .; v_call: TRBV10-3; j_call: TRBJ2-5; d_call: .; cdr3_nt: TGTGCCATCAGGGACCACGAGGGTCGAGGAGAGCAGTACTTC; cdr3_aa: CAIRDHEGRGEQYF
clone_size: many; v_call: TRBV10-3; j_call: TRBJ2-1; d_call: .; cdr3_nt: TGTGCCACCAGGGGTCGGGAGTCCAATGAGCAGTTCTTC; cdr3_aa: CATRGRESNEQFF
clone_size: many; v_call: TRBV12-3/TRBV12-4; j_call: TRBJ2-7; d_call: .; cdr3_nt: TGTGCCAGCTCCCAAGGGGCTAGCGCGTTCTACGAGCAGTACTTC; cdr3_aa: CASSQGASAFYEQYF
clone_size: .; v_call: TRBV23-1; j_call: TRBJ1-2; d_call: TRBD1; cdr3_nt: TGCGCCAGCATGCCGGGACAGAACCTCTATGGCTACACCTTC; cdr3_aa: CASMPGQNLYGYTF
clone_size: .; v_call: TRBV20-1; j_call: TRBJ2-1; d_call: TRBD1; cdr3_nt: TGCAGTGCTTCGTCGGGACAGGGGGTAGGGGATGAGCAGTTCTTC; cdr3_aa: CSASSGQGVGDEQFF
clone_size: .; v_call: TRBV12-3/TRBV12-4; j_call: TRBJ2-6; d_call: TRBD1; cdr3_nt: TGTGCCAGCAGTAGCGGACAGGGTGCCAACGTCCTGACTTTC; cdr3_aa: CASSSGQGANVLTF
clone_size: few; v_call: TRBV5-1; j_call: TRBJ1-1; d_call: .; cdr3_nt: TGCGCCAGCAGCATGAATGACAGAATCATGAACACTGAAGCTTTCTTT; cdr3_aa: CASSMNDRIMNTEAFF
clone_size: .; v_call: TRBV12-3/TRBV12-4; j_call: TRBJ1-5; d_call: .; cdr3_nt: TGTGCCAGCAGTTTACTGGGGGCCCAACAGCCCCAGCATTTT; cdr3_aa: CASSLLGAQQPQHF
clone_size: few; v_call: TRBV12-3/TRBV12-4; j_call: TRBJ2-5; d_call: .; cdr3_nt: TGTGCCAGCAGTTTAAATAGCGGAGAGACCCAGTACTTC; cdr3_aa: CASSLNSGETQYF
clone_size: .; v_call: TRBV21-1; j_call: TRBJ2-3; d_call: .; cdr3_nt: TGTGCCAGCACCGGGACTAGCCGGGCGGAAGGCACAGATACGCAGTATTTT; cdr3_aa: CASTGTSRAEGTDTQYF
clone_size: .; v_call: TRBV7-6; j_call: TRBJ2-1; d_call: .; cdr3_nt: TGTGCCAGCAGCTTAGGGAATGGTGGGAATGAGCAGTTCTTC; cdr3_aa: CASSLGNGGNEQFF
clone_size: .; v_call: TRBV18; j_call: TRBJ1-5; d_call: .; cdr3_nt: TGTGCCAGCTCACCCAGAACAAATAGCAATCAGCCCCAGCATTTT; cdr3_aa: CASSPRTNSNQPQHF
clone_size: few; v_call: TRBV3-1; j_call: TRBJ1-6; d_call: .; cdr3_nt: TGTGCCAGCAGCCAAGGATCACCCCTCCACTTT; cdr3_aa: CASSQGSPLHF
clone_size: few; v_call: TRBV24-1; j_call: TRBJ1-2; d_call: .; cdr3_nt: TGTGCCACCAGTGCCCGGGAACGGGATGGCTACACCTTC; cdr3_aa: CATSARERDGYTF
clone_size: .; v_call: TRBV4-3; j_call: TRBJ2-1; d_call: TRBD1; cdr3_nt: TGCGCCAGCAACGAACGGACAGGGGTCCCTACCCTAAACTCCTACAATGAGCAGTTCTTC; cdr3_aa: CASNERTGVPTLNSYNEQFF
clone_size: .; v_call: TRBV7-2; j_call: TRBJ2-1; d_call: TRBD2; cdr3_nt: TGTGCCAGCAGCTATCCGCCCCGGACTAGGGCATCAAATGAGCAGTTCTTC; cdr3_aa: CASSYPPRTRASNEQFF
clone_size: many; v_call: TRBV7-7; j_call: TRBJ2-7; d_call: TRBD1; cdr3_nt: TGTGCCAGCAGCCTCGGACAGGGAAGCCCCGAGCAGTACTTC; cdr3_aa: CASSLGQGSPEQYF
clone_size: .; v_call: TRBV7-2; j_call: TRBJ2-1; d_call: TRBD1; cdr3_nt: TGTGCCAGCAGCTCCCGCCGGACAGGGGGCCCCCACTCCTACAATGAGCAGTTCTTC; cdr3_aa: CASSSRRTGGPHSYNEQFF
clone_size: .; v_call: TRBV2; j_call: TRBJ1-2; d_call: .; cdr3_nt: TGTGCCAGCAGTTCCCAGGGACCAAAGGATGGCTACACCTTC; cdr3_aa: CASSSQGPKDGYTF
clone_size: many; v_call: TRBV28; j_call: TRBJ2-7; d_call: .; cdr3_nt: TGTGCCACCGCCGTCCCGGCGGGATCCTACGAGCAGTACTTC; cdr3_aa: CATAVPAGSYEQYF
clone_size: few; v_call: TRBV6-2/TRBV6-3; j_call: TRBJ1-5; d_call: .; cdr3_nt: TGTGCCAGCAGTTACTCCGGGGGGCACTCCCGCAATCAGCCCCAGCATTTT; cdr3_aa: CASSYSGGHSRNQPQHF
clone_size: many; v_call: TRBV12-3/TRBV12-4; j_call: TRBJ2-5; d_call: .; cdr3_nt: TGTGCCAGCAGTTTCCCTTACCAAGAGACCCAGTACTTC; cdr3_aa: CASSFPYQETQYF
clone_size: few; v_call: TRBV29-1; j_call: TRBJ1-1; d_call: .; cdr3_nt: TGCAGCGTTGAAGGGCTAGGGGTTATGAACACTGAAGCTTTCTTT; cdr3_aa: CSVEGLGVMNTEAFF
clone_size: many; v_call: TRBV28; j_call: TRBJ2-7; d_call: .; cdr3_nt: TGTGCCAGCAGTAGTACGGGGTTACCCTACGAGCAGTACTTC; cdr3_aa: CASSSTGLPYEQYF
clone_size: .; v_call: TRBV6-2/TRBV6-3; j_call: TRBJ1-5; d_call: .; cdr3_nt: TGTGCCTCTAACAGGGTAGAACAGCCCCAGCATTTT; cdr3_aa: CASNRVEQPQHF